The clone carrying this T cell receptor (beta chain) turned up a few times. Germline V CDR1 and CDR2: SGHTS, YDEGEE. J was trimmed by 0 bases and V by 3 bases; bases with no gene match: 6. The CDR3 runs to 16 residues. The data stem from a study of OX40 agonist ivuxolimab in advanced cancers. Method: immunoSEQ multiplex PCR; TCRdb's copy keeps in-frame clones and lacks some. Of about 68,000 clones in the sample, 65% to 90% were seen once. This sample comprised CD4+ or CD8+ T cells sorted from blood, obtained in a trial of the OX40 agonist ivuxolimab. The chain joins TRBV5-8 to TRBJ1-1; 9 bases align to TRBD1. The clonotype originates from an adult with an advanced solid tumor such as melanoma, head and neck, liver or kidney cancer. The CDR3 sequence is CASSSQGTGMNTEAFF. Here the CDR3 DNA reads TGTGCCAGCAGCTCCCAGGGGACAGGGATGAACACTGAAGCTTTCTTT.